This entry lists 17 T cell receptor beta chains sequenced from one sample in a study of blood T cell repertoires in COVID-19. Generated by immunoSEQ multiplex PCR, the TCRdb table keeps only in-frame clones and is missing some. The sample holds about 20,000 clones, 70% to 90% seen once. Source material: peripheral blood. Receptors originate from a human donor in a cohort sampled during active COVID-19.

This rearrangement joins TRBV11-2 to TRBJ2-5; 8 bases align to TRBD2. CDR1 SGHAT and CDR2 FQNNGV come from the germline V gene. This CDR3 contains 17 residues. Unmatched junction bases numbered 16, after V lost 5 bases and J lost 5 bases. CDR3 amino acids: CASSPRPAGVFMETQYF. CDR3 DNA: TGTGCCAGCAGCCCACGCCCAGCGGGAGTATTTATGGAGACCCAGTACTTC.

The V gene is TRBV29-1, the J gene TRBJ2-1; D is unclear. Trimming took off 3 bases at V and 4 bases at J, with 4 bases between the two ends. Germline V gene data show CDR1 as SQVTM and CDR2 as ANQGSEA. The CDR3 contains 11 residues. The CDR3, as DNA: TGCAGCGTTGAGAGTTACAATGAGCAGTTCTTC. It is translated as CSVESYNEQFF.

The genes are TRBV28 and TRBJ2-7, with D possibly TRBD1 on 5 matching bases. Germline CDR1 reads MDHEN; CDR2 reads SYDVKM. Trimming took 8 bases from V and 3 from J, leaving 11 bases between them. The CDR3 is made up of 12 amino acids. The CDR3 here is CASRQGVYEQYF. CDR3 in DNA: TGTGCCAGCCGGCAGGGTGTCTACGAGCAGTACTTC.

V and J are TRBV6-6 and TRBJ1-4; 8 bases line up with TRBD1. This CDR3 contains 14 residues. Germline V CDR1 and CDR2: MNHNY, SVGAGI (reference sequence). Trimming at V came to 6 bases and at J to 1 base, leaving 1 base not matched to a gene. CDR3 sequence: CASRQGGTNEKLFF. For the CDR3, the DNA is TGTGCCAGCAGACAGGGGGGAACTAATGAAAAACTGTTTTTT.

The rearrangement joins TRBV7-9 to TRBJ1-3; D is uncertain. The CDR3 is 15 amino acids. Germline CDR1 is SEHNR and CDR2 is FQNEAQ (reference sequence). The ends were cut back, 5 bases at V and 4 bases at J, with 15 bases in the middle. DNA of the CDR3: TGTGCCAGCAGCCCCCCCTCGGGGAACGGAAACACCATATATTTT. Its protein is CASSPPSGNGNTIYF.

The chain couples TRBV28 to TRBJ1-4; maybe TRBD1 (5 bases). CDR3 length: 14 residues. V gave up 2 bases and J gave up 8 bases, with 12 bases separating them. The germline V gene has CDR1 MDHEN and CDR2 SYDVKM. CDR3 in DNA: TGTGCCAGCAGTTTAAAGCAGGGTCAGGAAAAACTGTTTTTT. Its protein is CASSLKQGQEKLFF.

The gene calls are TRBV5-1 and TRBJ2-3; 7 nucleotides match TRBD1. V lost 0 bases, J lost 4 bases, and 5 bases stayed unmatched. Germline values: CDR1 SGHRS, CDR2 YFSETQ. The CDR3 has 15 amino acids. Written as DNA, the CDR3 is TGCGCCAGCAGCTTGGCCTTGACAGGGCCAGATACGCAGTATTTT. Translation: CASSLALTGPDTQYF.

The rearrangement links TRBV19 to TRBJ2-7, with 7 bases lining up with TRBD2. Per the germline V gene, CDR1 is LNHDA and CDR2 is SQIVND (reference sequence). The CDR3 sequence is 13 residues long. Trimming took 8 bases from V and 2 from J; bases not matched to a gene: 6. Here the CDR3 reads CASGPGTTYEQYF. The CDR3 DNA follows: TGTGCCAGTGGACCCGGGACTACCTACGAGCAGTACTTC.

The rearrangement joins TRBV2 to TRBJ1-1; D is possibly TRBD1 (5 bases). Germline CDR1 SNHLY, CDR2 FYNNEI. Trimming shortened V by 5 bases and J by 2 bases, and 15 bases separated the two germline ends. The CDR3 is 15 residues long. This CDR3 reads CASSIDSAANTEAFF. The CDR3, as DNA: TGTGCCAGCAGTATAGACAGCGCGGCCAACACTGAAGCTTTCTTT.

Remarks on this clone: The junction departs from the called germline gene at one end, perhaps through a read error. This chain links TRBV29-1 with TRBJ1-4; no definite D call. Germline assignment: CDR1 SQVTM and CDR2 ANQGSEA. The CDR3 totals 12 residues. CDR3 nucleotide sequence: TGCAGCGTCAGCCAGACTGGAGAAAACCTGTTTTTT. Its protein is CSVSQTGENLFF.

This chain joins TRBV7-8 and TRBJ2-7; TRBD2 aligns across 7 bases. The CDR3 length is 15 residues. With V trimmed by 0 bases and J by 0 bases, 2 bases remained unmatched. Germline CDR1 is SGHVS and CDR2 is FQNEAQ. The CDR3 DNA follows: TGTGCCAGCAGCTTAGCGGGAGGGAGCTCCTACGAGCAGTACTTC. It specifies CASSLAGGSSYEQYF.

The genes are TRBV5-1 and TRBJ1-2; D unclear. The germline V gene encodes CDR1 SGHRS and CDR2 YFSETQ. Trimming cost V 4 bases and J 0 bases, with 10 bases left between them. This CDR3 region has 14 residues. The CDR3 region has the DNA TGCGCCAGCAGCATGGCCCCAGCTAACTATGGCTACACCTTC. It translates to CASSMAPANYGYTF.

The V call is TRBV6-5, the J call TRBJ2-1; possible D gene TRBD1, 6 bases. Trimming shortened V by 6 bases and J by 7 bases, and 16 bases separated the two germline ends. The CDR3 is 14 amino acids. Germline loops: CDR1 MNHEY, CDR2 SVGAGI. The CDR3 sequence: CASSSLGARNEQFF. DNA of the CDR3: TGTGCCAGCAGCTCTTTGGGGGCTAGGAATGAGCAGTTCTTC.

The J gene is TRBJ2-3, the V gene TRBV28; 8 nucleotides align to TRBD2. V shed 5 bases, J shed 15 bases, and the junction held 10 bases outside the gene matches. Germline lookup yields CDR1 MDHEN and CDR2 SYDVKM. The CDR3 sequence is 12 residues long. CDR3 nucleotide sequence: TGTGCCAGCAGTGGACTCGGGACTAGTTTATATTTT. Translated, it gives CASSGLGTSLYF.

The V and J genes are TRBV24-1 and TRBJ2-5; a weak D match, TRBD2 (5 bases). With 3 bases removed from V and 5 bases from J, the gap between germline ends came to 15 bases. This CDR3 region has 15 residues. CDR1 KGHDR and CDR2 SFDVKD come from the germline V gene. The DNA for the CDR3 is TGTGCCACCAGTGATCCTCGGGCCTCGGGGGAGACCCAGTACTTC. It specifies CATSDPRASGETQYF.

The chain links TRBV28 to TRBJ2-2, with 8 bases matching TRBD2. V dropped 5 bases and J dropped 6; count of bases not matched to a gene: 14. The CDR3 covers 17 residues. Germline CDR1 MDHEN, CDR2 SYDVKM. CDR3 DNA sequence: TGTGCCAGCAGTCCGCTAGGGAGCGGGAGTTCGGCCGGGGAGCTGTTTTTT. Encoded protein: CASSPLGSGSSAGELFF. The full variable domain, completed using reference TRBV28 and TRBJ2-2, is DVKVTQSSRYLVKRTGEKVFLECVQDMDHENMFWYRQDPGLGLRLIYFSYDVKMKEKGDIPEGYSVSREKKERFSLILESASTNQTSMYLCASSPLGSGSSAGELFFGEGSRLTVL.

The chain carries TRBV28 and TRBJ2-1; no definite D call. V lost 8 bases, J lost 6 bases, and 14 bases lay in between. The CDR3 contains 13 residues. Germline V CDR1 and CDR2: MDHEN, SYDVKM. CDR3 loop: CASRRNSRNEQFF. The CDR3 DNA reads TGTGCCAGCCGCAGGAATTCTCGCAATGAGCAGTTCTTC.